This T cell receptor (beta chain) was sequenced in a study of identical twins. V shed 6 bases, J shed 5 bases, and the junction held 6 bases outside the gene matches. Germline assignment: CDR1 SGHDN and CDR2 FVKESK. This CDR3 has 14 residues. TCRdb analysed the 5' RACE reads with MiXCR anew, one entry per CDR3 protein. The table shows 400,000 to 550,000 distinct CDR3 sequences, with 20% to 30% occurring only once. These data were likewise used in another study, on T cells expressing NK-cell markers.

Sequenced input: CD4+ T cells sorted from blood. The receptor comes from a young woman in good health. The V gene is TRBV14, the J gene TRBJ2-5; 10 bases fit TRBD2. The CDR3 nucleotides are TGTGCCAGCAGTCGCCTAGCGGGAGTTGAGACCCAGTACTTC. Residues: CASSRLAGVETQYF.